The T cell receptor (beta chain) described here comes from a study of T cell repertoires in cytomegalovirus infection (dated by TCRdb to about 2019). Describing the broader study: The HLA type of each donor mattered for the analysis, because public TCR beta signatures pointed to carriage of CMV infection along with the matching HLA type.

The research as a whole found: The ex vivo response was dominated by HLA-C-restricted CMV-specific TCR beta clonotypes, and the single most frequent clonotype in two of eight donors was supplied by these HLA-C-restricted clonotypes. In both this cohort and an independent cohort of some 350 donors, the cumulative frequency of public TCR beta family members distinguished carriers of CMV infection plus the relevant HLA type.

Sequencing took place on an Illumina HiSeq 1500. TCRdb took the public reads, trimmed them with fastp at Q25, ran MiXCR for clone calling and kept in-frame beta chains. Identical CDR3 protein sequences are pooled into one entry, listed with their most common genes and DNA. Recorded for this sample are around 530,000 distinct CDR3 sequences; less than 30% of them occurred a single time. Over 10% of the sample rests with the top ten. As regards this clonotype: This clone's antigen is unknown. No quality values exist for individual bases; no much larger clone is one base distant.

This sequence originates from a human donor in good health (CMV status not recorded). Some clones in this sample may be carry-over from other donors' samples. Sequences were obtained from PBMCs.

CDR3 sequence: CASSSDSSPLHF. The DNA reads TGTGCCAGCAGTTCAGACAGTTCGCCCCTCCACTTT. The rearranged segments are TRBV28 and TRBJ1-6; matching of 5 bases hints at TRBD1 as the D gene. The CDR3 holds 12 amino acids from the cysteine to the phenylalanine. Only CDR3 DNA is held: 36 bases, read in frame from base 1. V is clipped by 4 bases and J by 13 bases, and the sequence between their germline boundaries is 11 bases long. In the germline V gene, CDR1 corresponds to MDHEN and CDR2 to SYDVKM.